This TCR beta chain was sequenced in a study of shared clonotypes between healthy human individuals. General study points: Naive CD4 clonotypes were shared across several donors at approximately 5.3%.

Concerning this clone itself: The antigen is undetermined.

Generated by immunoSEQ multiplex PCR, the TCRdb table keeps only in-frame clones and is missing some. The repertoire holds about 2.4 million clones, with just over 90% as singletons. Deletions cut 4 bases from V and 2 bases from J, with 15 bases between. Germline CDR1 and CDR2: SGHRS and YFSETQ. This CDR3 is 15 amino acids long. This TCR derives from a man aged 18 to 30 in good health. Sequenced: naive CD4+ T cells sorted from blood. Described subset: CD45RA+ positively selected. The J gene is TRBJ2-5, the V gene TRBV5-1; D call uncertain. In DNA, the CDR3 is TGCGCCAGCAGCCGGCCAGACACCGCACAAGAGACCCAGTACTTC. Translated, it gives CASSRPDTAQETQYF.